The 17 T cell receptor beta chains below come from one sample, sequenced in a study of cytomegalovirus exposure and HLA in healthy donors. The primer mix had 60 Vbeta and 13 Jbeta primers. Clones were sequenced by immunoSEQ multiplex PCR, and TCRdb holds only the in-frame ones, with some missing. The table lists 170,000 or so clones, 80% to 90% of them singletons, with around 1.8% in the top ten. Sequences were obtained from PBMCs. The receptors derive from a woman younger than 30 in good health and CMV-seronegative.

In regard to this clone: The same CDR3 arises from other DNA sequences in this sample as well. The rearrangement joins TRBV2 to TRBJ2-6, with D unresolved. The ends were cut back, 2 bases at V and 1 base at J, with 3 bases in the middle. Germline V gene lookup returns CDR1 SNHLY and CDR2 FYNNEI. The CDR3 spans 14 residues. CDR3 coding DNA: TGTGCCAGCAGTGAACGTTCTGGGGCCAACGTCCTGACTTTC. This sequence encodes CASSERSGANVLTF.

J is TRBJ1-2 and V is TRBV4-1, with D uncertain. The germline V and J ends were trimmed by 1 base and 2 bases, with 14 bases remaining between them. Germline-derived CDR1 and CDR2 are MGHRA and YSYEKL. The CDR3 runs to 16 residues. The CDR3 sequence: CASSQVQDWPNYGYTF. The CDR3 DNA reads as TGCGCCAGCAGCCAAGTCCAGGACTGGCCGAACTATGGCTACACCTTC.

The chain is built from TRBV28 and TRBJ2-7; TRBD2 matches at 8 bases. V trimming: 8 bases; J trimming: 4 bases; junction bases outside the gene matches: 7. The germline V gene has CDR1 MDHEN and CDR2 SYDVKM. The CDR3 totals 13 residues. CDR3 region: CASVAGGRYEQYF. Here the CDR3 DNA reads TGTGCCAGCGTCGCGGGAGGACGATACGAGCAGTACTTC.

V usage is TRBV5-6 and J usage is TRBJ1-1; 8 nucleotides align to TRBD1. This CDR3 region has 15 residues. V gave up 2 bases and J gave up 0 bases; unmatched junction bases: 3. The germline V gene has CDR1 SGHDT and CDR2 YYEEEE. CDR3 loop: CASSFAQGVNTEAFF. The CDR3 DNA reads as TGTGCCAGCAGCTTTGCACAGGGGGTGAACACTGAAGCTTTCTTT.

Here the CDR3 reads CASSDTLEREQFF. The DNA of the CDR3 is TGTGCCAGCAGCGATACCCTGGAGAGAGAGCAGTTCTTC. The genes are TRBV9 and TRBJ2-1; D gene unclear. V shed 3 bases and J shed 10 bases, with 14 bases lying between them. CDR3 size: 13 residues. Germline V gene lookup returns CDR1 SGDLS and CDR2 YYNGEE.

This clone has just one count. The rearrangement joins TRBV27 to TRBJ2-2; D may be TRBD1 (6 bases). CDR1 and CDR2 from the germline V gene are MNHEY and SMNVEV (reference sequence). The CDR3 has 16 amino acids. The V end was cut by 3 bases, the J end by 0 bases, with 11 bases between. CDR3 loop: CASSFKGQANTGELFF. CDR3 coding DNA: TGTGCCAGCAGTTTTAAGGGACAAGCGAACACCGGGGAGCTGTTTTTT.

V and J are TRBV19 and TRBJ1-6; D not resolved. V lost 3 bases and J lost 0, with 9 bases in between. Per the germline V gene, CDR1 is LNHDA and CDR2 is SQIVND (reference sequence). CDR3 length equals 16 residues. The CDR3 reads CASSILSSSYNSPLHF. The CDR3, as DNA: TGTGCCAGTAGTATCCTGTCCAGCTCCTATAATTCACCCCTCCACTTT.

The chain is built from TRBV18 and TRBJ2-3; no firm D call. The germline CDR1 and CDR2 sequences are KGHSH and LQKENI. V lost 2 bases to trimming and J lost 3 bases, with 6 bases between them. The CDR3 sequence is 13 residues long. The DNA for the CDR3 is TGTGCCAGCTCACCAGGGCTTACAGATACGCAGTATTTT. It translates to CASSPGLTDTQYF.

This clone came up a few times. V and J are TRBV5-6 and TRBJ2-7; 8 bases match TRBD2. V lost 0 bases to trimming and J lost 3 bases; unmatched junction nucleotides: 2. This CDR3 is built from 14 residues. Germline V gene sequence: CDR1 SGHDT, CDR2 YYEEEE. As DNA, the CDR3 is TGTGCCAGCAGCTTGGGGACTAGCAACTACGAGCAGTACTTC. Its protein product is CASSLGTSNYEQYF.

The DNA of the CDR3 is TGTGCCAGCAGTCAGACAGGGGCTAATGAAAAACTGTTTTTT. This codes for CASSQTGANEKLFF. The chain combines TRBV5-5 with TRBJ1-4; 8 bases are a match to TRBD1. Germline values: CDR1 SGHKS, CDR2 YYEKEE (reference sequence). CDR3 length equals 14 residues. V was pared by 5 bases and J by 3 bases, with 3 bases of the junction left unmatched.

The rearrangement links TRBV7-8 to TRBJ1-2; perhaps TRBD1 as D (5 bases). There are 15 residues in the CDR3. Per germline, CDR1 SGHVS and CDR2 FQNEAQ. V lost 1 base and J lost 2, with 11 bases in between. For the CDR3, the DNA is TGTGCCAGCAGCTTAGGGCAGGGCCTCAACTATGGCTACACCTTC. This codes for CASSLGQGLNYGYTF.

The chain uses TRBV6-5 and TRBJ1-2, with TRBD1 matching 9 bases. The V segment lost 2 bases and the J segment 8 bases; nucleotides outside the gene matches: 9. CDR3 length equals 15 residues. The germline V gene has CDR1 MNHEY and CDR2 SVGAGI. CDR3 DNA: TGTGCCAGCAGTTACGGACCGGGACAGGGCTACGGCTACACCTTC. Translated, it gives CASSYGPGQGYGYTF.

This chain joins TRBV7-3 and TRBJ2-3; D remains ambiguous. V lost 5 bases and J lost 0, with 6 bases in between. The CDR3 loop spans 13 amino acids. The germline gives CDR1 SGHTA, CDR2 FQGTGA. The CDR3 DNA sequence: TGTGCCAGCAGCCCAACAAGCACAGATACGCAGTATTTT. This codes for CASSPTSTDTQYF.

The V gene is TRBV19, the J gene TRBJ2-7; a weak D match, TRBD2 (6 bases). The CDR3 totals 15 residues. V was pared by 1 base and J by 1 base, with 11 bases between. CDR1 and CDR2 from the germline V gene are LNHDA and SQIVND (reference sequence). Written as DNA, the CDR3 is TGTGCCAGTAGTATAGGGAGGGGAGGATCCTACGAGCAGTACTTC. This codes for CASSIGRGGSYEQYF.

The chain uses TRBV7-9 and TRBJ2-7, with TRBD1 identical over 11 bases. CDR3 length: 15 amino acids. CDR1 is SEHNR, CDR2 FQNEAQ, per germline (reference sequence). V lost 5 bases to trimming and J lost 4 bases; unmatched junction nucleotides: 7. The CDR3 loop reads CASSPGQGAWYEQYF. The CDR3 nucleotides are TGTGCCAGCAGCCCCGGACAGGGGGCATGGTACGAGCAGTACTTC.

The chain combines TRBV9 with TRBJ2-4; possibly TRBD2 for D (6 bases). The V end was cut by 0 bases, the J end by 3 bases, with 13 bases between. Germline V gene sequence: CDR1 SGDLS, CDR2 YYNGEE. This CDR3 spans 16 amino acids. The CDR3 region is CASSVGSGVGKNIQYF. In DNA form, the CDR3 reads TGTGCCAGCAGCGTAGGGTCGGGGGTAGGCAAAAACATTCAGTACTTC.

V usage is TRBV11-2 and J usage is TRBJ2-3; D remains unclear. Trimming took off 6 bases at V and 0 bases at J, with 10 bases between the two ends. The CDR3 runs 14 residues. Germline V gene data show CDR1 as SGHAT and CDR2 as FQNNGV. CDR3 in amino acids: CASSSLTSTDTQYF. The CDR3 DNA is TGTGCCAGCAGTTCGCTCACTAGCACAGATACGCAGTATTTT.